These 31 T cell receptor beta chains share one sample of origin, sequenced in a study of vaccination effects on CD4 cells after COVID-19. Profiling relied on immunoSEQ multiplex PCR, and the TCRdb table lists in-frame clones only, not all of them. Of 25,000 to 30,000 clones listed, 80% are singletons. ViraFEST expansion of antigen-specific CD4+ T cells with viral peptide pools preceded sequencing. Cultured cells yielded isolated CD4+ T cells after about ten days. It was two doses of either the BNT162b2 or mRNA-1273 vaccine that participants received. Their antigens remain unidentified. The input for sequencing was CD4+ T cells from PBMCs cultured with SARS-CoV-2 spike peptides, taken after COVID-19 vaccination. The receptors come from a human donor who received a COVID-19 vaccine. Some clones in this sample may be carry-over from other donors' samples.

The chain has TRBV3-1 (or the pseudogene TRBV3-2) and TRBJ2-3; 15 positions match TRBD2. V lost 3 bases to trimming and J lost 0 bases; unmatched junction nucleotides: 10. Germline V gene lookup returns CDR1 LGHDT and CDR2 YNNKEL (reference sequence). The CDR3 runs 20 residues. Written as DNA, the CDR3 is TGTGCCAGCAGCCACTATAGGACTAGCGGGGGGGCCTCGAGCACAGATACGCAGTATTTT. Protein product: CASSHYRTSGGASSTDTQYF.

This chain links TRBV3-1 (or the pseudogene TRBV3-2) with TRBJ1-1; D is possibly TRBD1 (6 bases). Per germline, CDR1 LGHDT and CDR2 YNNKEL (reference sequence). The CDR3 consists of 14 residues. The V end was cut by 4 bases, the J end by 5 bases, with 14 bases between. The CDR3 DNA follows: TGTGCCAGCAGCCCCAGGGGAGGGAGGACTGAAGCTTTCTTT. It translates to CASSPRGGRTEAFF.

The J gene is TRBJ2-5, the V gene TRBV5-5, with 11 bases lining up with TRBD1. V dropped 3 bases and J dropped 2; count of bases not matched to a gene: 6. Germline V gives CDR1 SGHKS, CDR2 YYEKEE (reference sequence). There are 16 residues in the CDR3. CDR3 sequence reads: CASSSGDRGLQETQYF. In nucleotides, the CDR3 is TGTGCCAGCAGCTCCGGGGACAGGGGGTTACAAGAGACCCAGTACTTC.

The gene calls are TRBV2 and TRBJ2-3, with D possibly TRBD2 on 5 matching bases. The germline V gene encodes CDR1 SNHLY and CDR2 FYNNEI. The CDR3 has 14 amino acids. The V and J ends lost 4 bases and 5 bases respectively, with 13 bases between them. The CDR3 here is CASSVAQRGDTQYF. The CDR3 DNA reads TGTGCCAGCAGTGTAGCACAACGGGGAGATACGCAGTATTTT.

This chain joins TRBV30 and TRBJ2-1; 12 bases match TRBD1. The CDR3 is 15 residues long. Germline loops: CDR1 GTSNPN, CDR2 SVGIG (reference sequence). Germline trimming cut 5 bases from V and 7 bases from J; bases unmatched to any gene: 9. CDR3: CAWETGTGGWNEQFF. The CDR3 nucleotides read TGTGCCTGGGAAACCGGGACAGGGGGCTGGAATGAGCAGTTCTTC.

This chain uses TRBV24-1 with TRBJ2-5; no reliable D call. The V gene lost 5 bases and the J gene lost 2 bases, with 11 bases spanning the gap. The germline V gene encodes CDR1 KGHDR and CDR2 SFDVKD. CDR3 length: 14 residues. The CDR3 region has the DNA TGTGCCACCAGTGGTGCGACCCCGCAAGAGACCCAGTACTTC. Its protein is CATSGATPQETQYF.

The CDR3 sequence: CASGRQGGSDTIYF. The CDR3 nucleotides read TGTGCTAGTGGTAGACAGGGTGGTTCGGACACCATATATTTT. The V gene is TRBV12-5, the J gene TRBJ1-3; 7 bases align to TRBD1. After removal of 5 bases from V and 8 bases from J, the junction contained 9 bases not matched to a gene. This CDR3 spans 14 amino acids. CDR1 LGHNT and CDR2 FRNRAP come from the germline V gene.

The chain links TRBV24-1 to TRBJ1-2; 8 nucleotides align to TRBD1. The V and J ends lost 3 bases and 8 bases, in that order; junction bases with no gene match: 10. The CDR3 runs to 15 residues. Germline V gene lookup returns CDR1 KGHDR and CDR2 SFDVKD. CDR3 residues: CATSDRDRGAGGYTF. The CDR3 DNA reads TGTGCCACCAGTGATCGAGACAGGGGCGCAGGAGGCTACACCTTC.

CDR3 in DNA: TGTGCCACCAGTGATTCGACAGGGATTCGCACAGATACGCAGTATTTT. Protein sequence: CATSDSTGIRTDTQYF. The chain joins TRBV24-1 to TRBJ2-3; TRBD1 agrees at 7 bases. Looked up from germline, CDR1 is KGHDR and CDR2 is SFDVKD. This CDR3 contains 16 residues. Trimming removed 2 bases from V and 1 base from J; junction bases left unmatched: 5.

The chain employs TRBV27 and TRBJ1-3; D is possibly TRBD1 (5 bases). The ends were cut back, 5 bases at V and 4 bases at J, with 12 bases in the middle. The CDR3 consists of 14 residues. From germline, CDR1 is MNHEY and CDR2 SMNVEV (reference sequence). The CDR3 is CASSRVREGNTIYF. The DNA for the CDR3 is TGTGCCAGCAGTCGGGTCAGGGAAGGAAACACCATATATTTT.

In this sample, this clone turned up a few times. The V call is TRBV29-1, the J call TRBJ2-1; D gene uncertain. Germline V CDR1 and CDR2: SQVTM, ANQGSEA. V was trimmed by 7 bases and J by 0 bases, leaving 19 bases between them. This CDR3 is built from 16 residues. CDR3 nucleotide sequence: TGCAGCGGCGCCCGTTATTCCGCAAGCTCCTACAATGAGCAGTTCTTC. Its protein is CSGARYSASSYNEQFF.

This sequence joins TRBV10-1 and TRBJ2-2, with D perhaps being TRBD1 or TRBD2 (5 bases each). Trimming shortened V by 4 bases and J by 0 bases, and 9 bases separated the two germline ends. This CDR3 is built from 15 residues. Germline values: CDR1 WNHNN, CDR2 SYGVQD (reference sequence). CDR3 protein: CASSGGPTNTGELFF. CDR3 nucleotide sequence: TGCGCCAGCAGTGGGGGACCCACGAACACCGGGGAGCTGTTTTTT.

The chain carries TRBV5-8 and TRBJ1-3, with no clear D. This CDR3 region has 18 residues. CDR1 and CDR2 from the germline V gene are SGHTS and YDEGEE. V lost 3 bases and J 1 base, leaving 20 bases between the germline ends. CDR3: CASSSGRVVATSGNTIYF. In DNA, the CDR3 is TGTGCCAGCAGCTCCGGTCGGGTCGTGGCTACTTCTGGAAACACCATATATTTT.

The chain is built from TRBV28 and TRBJ2-5; the match to TRBD2 covers 13 bases. Trimming removed 5 bases from V and 5 bases from J; junction bases left unmatched: 5. This CDR3 has 15 residues. Germline values: CDR1 MDHEN, CDR2 SYDVKM. The CDR3 DNA reads TGTGCCAGCAGTGAACTAGCGGGGGGGCGGGAGACCCAGTACTTC. Translating it yields CASSELAGGRETQYF.

The V gene is TRBV5-1, the J gene TRBJ2-5; D is unclear. Germline CDR1 reads SGHRS; CDR2 reads YFSETQ. The V and J ends lost 0 bases and 5 bases respectively, with 11 bases between them. There are 14 residues in the CDR3. CDR3 nucleotide sequence: TGCGCCAGCAGCTTGGAATCTGCATGGGAGACCCAGTACTTC. This sequence encodes CASSLESAWETQYF.

This clone is categorized as medium-sized. This rearrangement joins TRBV10-3 to TRBJ2-1, with D possibly matching TRBD1 (5 bases). There are 15 residues in the CDR3. Per germline, CDR1 ENHRY and CDR2 SYGVKD. V was trimmed by 0 bases and J by 4 bases, leaving 10 bases between them. CDR3 amino acids: CAISESWGIYNEQFF. In nucleotides, the CDR3 is TGTGCCATCAGTGAGTCGTGGGGCATATACAATGAGCAGTTCTTC.

V usage is TRBV20-1 and J usage is TRBJ2-7, with D unclear. The CDR3 is 12 amino acids. CDR1 is DFQATT, CDR2 SNEGSKA, per germline (reference sequence). Deletions cut 3 bases from V and 0 bases from J, with 6 bases between. The CDR3 bases are TGCAGTGCTAGTAGTATCTCCTACGAGCAGTACGTC. Protein product: CSASSISYEQYV.

V and J are TRBV3-1 (or the pseudogene TRBV3-2) and TRBJ1-1, with 8 bases that match TRBD1. J was trimmed by 4 bases and V by 4 bases; bases with no gene match: 5. In germline, CDR1 is LGHDT, CDR2 YNNKEL (reference sequence). This CDR3 region has 14 residues. CDR3 loop: CASSRQGLSTEAFF. DNA of the CDR3: TGTGCCAGCAGCCGACAGGGGTTGAGCACTGAAGCTTTCTTT.

This sequence joins TRBV6-5 and TRBJ2-5, with D possibly being TRBD2 (6 bases). The CDR3 extends over 14 amino acids. Trimming removed 6 bases from V and 5 bases from J, with 16 bases in between. Looked up from germline, CDR1 is MNHEY and CDR2 is SVGAGI. DNA for the CDR3: TGTGCCAGCAGAACGGGACTCTGGGCGGAGACCCAGTACTTC. Translation: CASRTGLWAETQYF.

The chain recombines TRBV9 with TRBJ1-4; TRBD1 aligns across 9 bases. Germline V gives CDR1 SGDLS, CDR2 YYNGEE. With V trimmed by 0 bases and J by 5 bases, 14 bases remained unmatched. This CDR3 is 19 amino acids long. CDR3 sequence: CASSVVHRRQGGGNEKLFF. The CDR3 nucleotides are TGTGCCAGCAGCGTAGTCCACCGGAGACAGGGGGGGGGCAATGAAAAACTGTTTTTT.

Here the CDR3 reads CASSLVGGGVTYEQYV. CDR3 nucleotides: TGTGCCAGCAGCTTGGTGGGGGGAGGGGTGACTTACGAGCAGTACGTC. The rearrangement joins TRBV5-4 to TRBJ2-7; 7 nucleotides align to TRBD2. Looked up from germline, CDR1 is SGHNT and CDR2 is YYREEE (reference sequence). The junction had 10 bases not matched to a gene; V was cut back by 0 bases and J by 4 bases. The CDR3 spans 16 residues.

V gene TRBV6-5 combines with J gene TRBJ1-2, with D possibly TRBD1 on 6 matching bases. Germline values: CDR1 MNHEY, CDR2 SVGAGI. The CDR3 spans 12 residues. V was pared by 5 bases and J by 4 bases, with 8 bases between. The chain's CDR3 is CASSKQGYGYTF. The CDR3 DNA reads TGTGCCAGCAGTAAACAGGGCTATGGCTACACCTTC.

Only a few counts were recorded for this clone. The chain couples TRBV7-2 to TRBJ1-6, with 7 bases lining up with TRBD1. Germline lookup yields CDR1 SGHTA and CDR2 FQGNSA. This CDR3 has 16 amino acids. V dropped 2 bases and J dropped 5; count of bases not matched to a gene: 6. CDR3 nucleotides: TGTGCCAGCAGCTTACAGGGGGGATCCGATAATTCACCCCTCCACTTT. Amino acid sequence: CASSLQGGSDNSPLHF.

The chain couples TRBV5-4 to TRBJ1-1, with 10 bases matching TRBD1. In germline, CDR1 is SGHNT, CDR2 YYREEE (reference sequence). The CDR3 contains 13 residues. The V and J ends lost 4 bases and 10 bases, in that order; junction bases with no gene match: 7. The CDR3 coding sequence is TGTGCCAGCAGCCTACAAGGACAGGGGGTAGCTTTCTTT. Protein product: CASSLQGQGVAFF.

The gene calls are TRBV5-8 and TRBJ1-4; TRBD1 matches at 8 bases. V dropped 1 base and J dropped 0; count of bases not matched to a gene: 5. Looked up from germline, CDR1 is SGHTS and CDR2 is YDEGEE. The length of the CDR3 is 17 residues. CDR3 in amino acids: CASSLSQGAPTNEKLFF. CDR3 DNA sequence: TGTGCCAGCAGCTTGAGCCAGGGGGCCCCAACTAATGAAAAACTGTTTTTT.

The V and J genes are TRBV19 and TRBJ2-5, with 11 bases that match TRBD1. This CDR3 is 14 amino acids long. The V gene's germline CDR1 is LNHDA and CDR2 SQIVND (reference sequence). The J segment lost 4 bases and the V segment lost 6 bases, leaving 4 bases of the junction unmatched. The CDR3 sequence is CASSPGQGAETQYF. As DNA, the CDR3 is TGTGCCAGTAGCCCTGGACAGGGGGCAGAGACCCAGTACTTC. The variable domain in full, completed from reference TRBV19 and TRBJ2-5, reads DGGITQSPKYLFRKEGQNVTLSCEQNLNHDAMYWYRQDPGQGLRLIYYSQIVNDFQKGDIAEGYSVSREKKESFPLTVTSAQKNPTAFYLCASSPGQGAETQYFGPGTRLLVL.

This clone was seen more than once but under ten times. V gene TRBV28 combines with J gene TRBJ2-3; D is uncertain. This CDR3 is built from 12 residues. Germline CDR1 and CDR2: MDHEN and SYDVKM. V shed 2 bases and J shed 4 bases, with 4 bases lying between them. The DNA of the CDR3 is TGTGCCAGCAGTTTAGTCCCAGATACGCAGTATTTT. This gives the protein CASSLVPDTQYF.

The genes are TRBV3-1 (or the pseudogene TRBV3-2) and TRBJ1-1, with D maybe TRBD1 (5 bases). Per germline, CDR1 LGHDT and CDR2 YNNKEL (reference sequence). The CDR3 contains 14 residues. V was shortened by 2 bases and J by 5 bases, with 12 bases between the two germline ends. CDR3 bases: TGTGCCAGCAGCCAACAAGGGGTAATTACTGAAGCTTTCTTT. Its translation: CASSQQGVITEAFF.

V and J are TRBV30 and TRBJ1-6; D gene unclear. Germline V gene data show CDR1 as GTSNPN and CDR2 as SVGIG (reference sequence). This CDR3 spans 13 amino acids. Trimming shortened V by 7 bases and J by 4 bases, and 11 bases separated the two germline ends. This CDR3 reads CALEGGYNSPLHF. The CDR3 bases are TGTGCCTTAGAGGGAGGGTATAATTCACCCCTCCACTTT.

The chain carries TRBV5-1 and TRBJ2-1, with a possible D match to TRBD1 (5 bases). The V end lost 4 bases, the J end lost 5 bases, and 19 bases lay between the germline ends. Per the germline V gene, CDR1 is SGHRS and CDR2 is YFSETQ. CDR3 length equals 16 residues. In DNA, the CDR3 is TGCGCCAGCAGCCTGTCAGGGTACCCGACGGACAATGAGCAGTTCTTC. Translating gives CASSLSGYPTDNEQFF.

The chain combines TRBV6-6 with TRBJ2-3; D tentatively fits TRBD1 or TRBD2 (6 bases each). The V gene's germline CDR1 is MNHNY and CDR2 SVGAGI (reference sequence). The CDR3 spans 15 residues. The ends were cut back, 4 bases at V and 1 base at J, with 12 bases in the middle. The CDR3 DNA reads TGTGCCAGCAGTTTGGCGAGGGGGGGCACAGATACGCAGTATTTT. This codes for CASSLARGGTDTQYF.